This record concerns one T cell receptor beta chain sequence. The CDR3 totals 14 residues. The germline gives CDR1 MNHEY, CDR2 SVGAGI. V was clipped by 7 bases and J by 2 bases, with 13 bases between them. TCRdb keeps only in-frame clones here, not all; method: immunoSEQ multiplex PCR. The sample holds 200,000 to 250,000 clones, 80% to 85% seen once. The entry originates in a study of blood T cell repertoires in COVID-19. Turning to the study itself: The United States, Italy and Spain provided the acute and convalescent COVID-19 samples.

The chain joins TRBV6-5 to TRBJ2-3; tentatively, D is TRBD1 (6 bases). Material for sequencing was peripheral blood. The sequence came from a woman aged 60-75 years with acute or convalescent COVID-19. CDR3 sequence reads: CASKIGTTTDTQYF. The CDR3 bases are TGTGCCAGCAAAATCGGGACAACCACAGATACGCAGTATTTT.